Presented here are 10 T cell receptor beta chains from one specimen sequenced in a study of shared clonotypes between healthy human individuals. The table came from immunoSEQ multiplex PCR; TCRdb's copy has only in-frame clones and leaves some out. The table includes hundreds of thousands of clones, 96% detected once. CD45RO-negative CD8 cells positively selected for CCR7 made up the naive population, which excluded terminally differentiated effector memory CD45RA+ cells. Sequenced input: naive CD8+ T cells sorted from blood. Source of these receptors: a woman younger than 45 in good health.

V gene TRBV27 combines with J gene TRBJ2-7; D may correspond to TRBD1 or TRBD2 (5 bases each). V was pared by 7 bases and J by 2 bases, with 15 bases between. CDR3 length equals 14 residues. CDR1 is MNHEY and CDR2 is SMNVEV in the germline V gene (reference sequence). This chain's CDR3 is CASNSGTATYEQYF. The CDR3 DNA is TGTGCCAGCAACTCCGGGACCGCAACCTACGAGCAGTACTTC.

The chain has TRBV5-5 and TRBJ2-7; 8 positions match TRBD1. The CDR3 runs to 15 residues. Germline V gene sequence: CDR1 SGHKS, CDR2 YYEKEE (reference sequence). J lost 4 bases, V lost 4 bases, and 10 bases had no gene match. CDR3 sequence: CASSQVGTGPYEQYF. The CDR3 DNA reads TGTGCCAGCAGCCAAGTAGGGACAGGACCTTACGAGCAGTACTTC.

This clone was seen only once. The chain joins TRBV6-1 to TRBJ1-5; weak D call: TRBD1 (5 bases). CDR3 size: 15 residues. The V end was cut by 2 bases, the J end by 1 base, with 9 bases between. Germline CDR1 MNHNS, CDR2 SASEGT. The CDR3 loop is CASSETGPSNQPQHF. The CDR3 nucleotides read TGTGCCAGCAGTGAAACAGGCCCAAGCAATCAGCCCCAGCATTTT.

This sequence joins TRBV2 and TRBJ1-3; 8 nucleotides agree with TRBD1. Germline CDR1 SNHLY, CDR2 FYNNEI. The length of the CDR3 is 20 residues. V was pared by 2 bases and J by 0 bases, with 15 bases of the junction left unmatched. DNA for the CDR3: TGTGCCAGCAGTGAATCAGGGGGGGGACAGGAGGCCGACTCTGGAAACACCATATATTTT. Its translation: CASSESGGGQEADSGNTIYF.

The V and J genes are TRBV10-1 and TRBJ2-3; possible D gene TRBD2, 6 bases. CDR1 is WNHNN and CDR2 is SYGVQD in the germline V gene (reference sequence). The V and J ends lost 3 bases and 4 bases respectively, with 20 bases between them. The CDR3 loop spans 17 amino acids. The chain's CDR3 is CASSDDRESRVPDTQYF. Written as DNA, the CDR3 is TGCGCCAGCAGTGATGATCGGGAGTCCCGAGTCCCAGATACGCAGTATTTT.

This chain uses TRBV6-4 with TRBJ2-7, with 7 nucleotides matching TRBD2. This CDR3 has 13 residues. V was clipped by 5 bases and J by 5 bases; unmatched bases: 6. Germline V gene lookup returns CDR1 MRHNA and CDR2 SNTAGT. The CDR3 nucleotides read TGTGCCAGCAGTCCGAGCGGGACTAACGAGCAGTACTTC. Protein: CASSPSGTNEQYF.

The gene calls are TRBV29-1 and TRBJ2-2; D tentatively reads TRBD1 or TRBD2 (5 bases each). V was trimmed by 6 bases and J by 7 bases, leaving 12 bases between them. This CDR3 contains 12 residues. CDR1 and CDR2 from the germline V gene are SQVTM and ANQGSEA. CDR3 in amino acids: CSVGTTRGELFF. CDR3 nucleotide sequence: TGCAGCGTGGGGACCACCCGCGGGGAGCTGTTTTTT.

The DNA of the CDR3 is TGTGCCAGCAGTCCCGGACTAGATGCCGAGCAGTACTTC. This encodes CASSPGLDAEQYF. J is TRBJ2-7 and V is TRBV6-6; TRBD2 matches at 7 bases. Germline V CDR1 and CDR2: MNHNY, SVGAGI (reference sequence). The CDR3 runs to 13 residues. V lost 5 bases, J lost 6 bases, and 7 bases stayed unmatched.

This clone was found once. This rearrangement joins TRBV7-8 to TRBJ2-7; 9 nucleotides line up with TRBD1. The V and J ends lost 5 bases and 5 bases, in that order; junction bases with no gene match: 7. Germline lookup yields CDR1 SGHVS and CDR2 FQNEAQ. The CDR3 length is 14 residues. The CDR3 DNA follows: TGTGCCAGCAGCCCTGGGACAGGGTACAACGAGCAGTACTTC. It is translated as CASSPGTGYNEQYF.

With regard to this clone: At one end the junction does not follow the germline gene, possibly because of a read error. The chain combines TRBV2 with TRBJ1-1; D unresolved. CDR3 length: 13 amino acids. CDR1 SNHLY and CDR2 FYNNEI come from the germline V gene. In nucleotides, the CDR3 is TGTGCCAGCAATGAACCGGGATACACTGAAGCTTTCTTT. Its protein is CASNEPGYTEAFF. The whole variable domain, filled in from reference TRBV2 and TRBJ1-1, reads EPEVTQTPSHQVTQMGQEVILRCVPISNHLYFYWYRQILGQKVEFLVSFYNNEISEKSEIFDDQFSVERPDGSNFTLKIRSTKLEDSAMYFCASNEPGYTEAFFGQGTRLTVV.